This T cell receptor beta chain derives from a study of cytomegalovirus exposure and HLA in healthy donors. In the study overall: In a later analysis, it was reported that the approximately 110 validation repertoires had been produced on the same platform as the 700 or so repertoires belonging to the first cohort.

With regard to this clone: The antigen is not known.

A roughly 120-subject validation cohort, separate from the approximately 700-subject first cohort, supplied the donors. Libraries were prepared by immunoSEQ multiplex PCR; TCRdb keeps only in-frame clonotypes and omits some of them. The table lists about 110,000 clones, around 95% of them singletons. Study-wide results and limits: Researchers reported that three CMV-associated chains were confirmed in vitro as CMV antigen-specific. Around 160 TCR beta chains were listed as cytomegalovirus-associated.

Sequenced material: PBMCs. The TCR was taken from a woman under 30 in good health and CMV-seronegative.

CDR3 DNA sequence: TGTGCCAGCAGCCCGGGCGGGATTGACTATGGCTACACCTTC. This translates into CASSPGGIDYGYTF. The chain links TRBV7-2 to TRBJ1-2; no definite D call. V lost 5 bases, J lost 3 bases, and 13 bases lay in between. The germline CDR1 and CDR2 sequences are SGHTA and FQGNSA. This CDR3 is built from 14 residues.